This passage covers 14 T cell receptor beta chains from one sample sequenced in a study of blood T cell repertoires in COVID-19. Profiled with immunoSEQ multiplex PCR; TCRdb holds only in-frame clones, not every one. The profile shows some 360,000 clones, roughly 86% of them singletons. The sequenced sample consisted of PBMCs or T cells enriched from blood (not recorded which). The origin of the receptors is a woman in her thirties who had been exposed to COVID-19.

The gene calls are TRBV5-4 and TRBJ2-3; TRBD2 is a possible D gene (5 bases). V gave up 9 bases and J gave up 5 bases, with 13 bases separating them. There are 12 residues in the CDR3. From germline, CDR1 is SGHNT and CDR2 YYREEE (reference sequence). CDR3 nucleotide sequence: TGTGCCACGTCAGAAGCGGTAGATACGCAGTATTTT. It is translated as CATSEAVDTQYF.

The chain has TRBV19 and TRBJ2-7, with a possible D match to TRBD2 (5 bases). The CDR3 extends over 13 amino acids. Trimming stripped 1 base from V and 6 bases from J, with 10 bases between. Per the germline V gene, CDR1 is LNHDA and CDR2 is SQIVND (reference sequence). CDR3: CASSIVGEAEQYF. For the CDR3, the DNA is TGTGCCAGTAGTATAGTGGGAGAGGCCGAGCAGTACTTC.

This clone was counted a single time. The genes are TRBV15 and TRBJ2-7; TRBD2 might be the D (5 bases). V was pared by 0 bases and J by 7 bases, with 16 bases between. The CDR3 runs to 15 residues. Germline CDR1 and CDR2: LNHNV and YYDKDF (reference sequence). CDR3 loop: CATSRDIGLAQEQYF. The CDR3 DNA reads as TGTGCCACCAGCAGAGATATTGGCCTAGCTCAGGAGCAGTACTTC.

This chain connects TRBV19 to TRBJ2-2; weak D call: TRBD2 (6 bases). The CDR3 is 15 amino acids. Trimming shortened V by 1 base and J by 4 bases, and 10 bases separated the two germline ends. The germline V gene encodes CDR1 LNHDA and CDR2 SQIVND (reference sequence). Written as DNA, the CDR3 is TGTGCCAGTAGTATAGCGGGAGTCAGCACCGGGGAGCTGTTTTTT. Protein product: CASSIAGVSTGELFF. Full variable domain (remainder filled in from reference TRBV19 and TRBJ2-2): DGGITQSPKYLFRKEGQNVTLSCEQNLNHDAMYWYRQDPGQGLRLIYYSQIVNDFQKGDIAEGYSVSREKKESFPLTVTSAQKNPTAFYLCASSIAGVSTGELFFGEGSRLTVL.

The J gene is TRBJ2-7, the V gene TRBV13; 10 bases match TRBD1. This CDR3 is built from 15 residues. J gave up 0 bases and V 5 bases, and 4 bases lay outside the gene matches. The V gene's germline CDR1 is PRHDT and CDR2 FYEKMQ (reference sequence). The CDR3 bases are TGTGCCAGCAGCCCAAGGACAGGGGGCTCCTACGAGCAGTACTTC. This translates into CASSPRTGGSYEQYF. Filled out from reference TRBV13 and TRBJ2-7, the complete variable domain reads AAGVIQSPRHLIKEKRETATLKCYPIPRHDTVYWYQQGPGQDPQFLISFYEKMQSDKGSIPDRFSAQQFSDYHSELNMSSLELGDSALYFCASSPRTGGSYEQYFGPGTRLTVT.

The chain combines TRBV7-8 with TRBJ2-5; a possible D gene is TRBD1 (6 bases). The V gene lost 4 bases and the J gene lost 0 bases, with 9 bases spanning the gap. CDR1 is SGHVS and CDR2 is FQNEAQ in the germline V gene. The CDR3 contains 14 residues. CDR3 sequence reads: CASSYRQDQETQYF. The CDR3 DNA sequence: TGTGCCAGCAGCTACCGACAGGACCAAGAGACCCAGTACTTC.

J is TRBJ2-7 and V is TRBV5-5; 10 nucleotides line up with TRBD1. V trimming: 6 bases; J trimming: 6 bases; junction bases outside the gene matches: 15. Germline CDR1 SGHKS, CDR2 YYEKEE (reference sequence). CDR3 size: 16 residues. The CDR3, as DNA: TGTGCCAGCACCCCCGGTGGGGGACAGGGGTTTCTCGAGCAGTACTTC. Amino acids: CASTPGGGQGFLEQYF.

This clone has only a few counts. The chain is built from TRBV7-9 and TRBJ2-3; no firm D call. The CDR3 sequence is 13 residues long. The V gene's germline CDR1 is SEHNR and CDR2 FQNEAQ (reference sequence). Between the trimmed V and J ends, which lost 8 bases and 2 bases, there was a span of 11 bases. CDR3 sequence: CASRMGHTDTQYF. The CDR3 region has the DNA TGTGCCAGCCGGATGGGCCACACAGATACGCAGTATTTT.

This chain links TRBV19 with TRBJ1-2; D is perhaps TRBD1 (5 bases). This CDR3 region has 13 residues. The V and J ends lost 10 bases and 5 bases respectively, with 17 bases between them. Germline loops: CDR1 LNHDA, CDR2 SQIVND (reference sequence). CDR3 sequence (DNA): TGTGCCACCAGACACAAAAAGGGGTATGGCTACACCTTC. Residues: CATRHKKGYGYTF. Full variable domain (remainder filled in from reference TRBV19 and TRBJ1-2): DGGITQSPKYLFRKEGQNVTLSCEQNLNHDAMYWYRQDPGQGLRLIYYSQIVNDFQKGDIAEGYSVSREKKESFPLTVTSAQKNPTAFYLCATRHKKGYGYTFGSGTRLTVV.

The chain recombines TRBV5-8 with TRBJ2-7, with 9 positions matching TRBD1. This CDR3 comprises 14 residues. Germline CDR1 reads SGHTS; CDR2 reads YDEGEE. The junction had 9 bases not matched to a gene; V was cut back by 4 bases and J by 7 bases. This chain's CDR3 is CASSRGQGTEEQYF. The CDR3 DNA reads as TGTGCCAGCAGCCGGGGACAGGGAACAGAGGAGCAGTACTTC.

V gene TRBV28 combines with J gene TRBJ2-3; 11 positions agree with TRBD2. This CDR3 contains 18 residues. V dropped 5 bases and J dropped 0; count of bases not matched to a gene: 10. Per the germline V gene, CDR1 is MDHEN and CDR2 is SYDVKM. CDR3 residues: CASSPKGLAVTSTDTQYF. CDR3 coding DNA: TGTGCCAGCAGTCCGAAGGGACTAGCGGTTACTAGCACAGATACGCAGTATTTT.

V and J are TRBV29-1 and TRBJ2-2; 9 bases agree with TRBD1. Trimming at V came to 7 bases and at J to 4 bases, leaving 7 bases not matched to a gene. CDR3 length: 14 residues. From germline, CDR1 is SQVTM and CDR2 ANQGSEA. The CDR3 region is CSAAGTGFTGELFF. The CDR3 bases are TGCAGCGCCGCGGGGACAGGGTTCACCGGGGAGCTGTTTTTT.

The CDR3 loop reads CASSMGGGSFLNTEAFF. The CDR3 DNA follows: TGTGCCAGTAGTATGGGCGGGGGCTCGTTTCTGAACACTGAAGCTTTCTTT. This chain joins TRBV19 and TRBJ1-1; D is perhaps TRBD1 (6 bases). Per the germline V gene, CDR1 is LNHDA and CDR2 is SQIVND (reference sequence). Trimming left V 3 bases short and J 0 bases short, with 17 bases between. The CDR3 totals 17 residues.

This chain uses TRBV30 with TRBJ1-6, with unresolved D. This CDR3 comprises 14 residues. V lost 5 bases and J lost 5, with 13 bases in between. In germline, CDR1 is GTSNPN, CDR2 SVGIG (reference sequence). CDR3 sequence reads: CAWRRTENNSPLHF. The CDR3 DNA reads TGTGCCTGGCGGAGGACGGAAAATAATTCACCCCTCCACTTT. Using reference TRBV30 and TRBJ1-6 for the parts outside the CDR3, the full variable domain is SQTIHQWPATLVQPVGSPLSLECTVEGTSNPNLYWYRQAAGRGLQLLFYSVGIGQISSEVPQNLSASRPQDRQFILSSKKLLLSDSGFYLCAWRRTENNSPLHFGNGTRLTVT.